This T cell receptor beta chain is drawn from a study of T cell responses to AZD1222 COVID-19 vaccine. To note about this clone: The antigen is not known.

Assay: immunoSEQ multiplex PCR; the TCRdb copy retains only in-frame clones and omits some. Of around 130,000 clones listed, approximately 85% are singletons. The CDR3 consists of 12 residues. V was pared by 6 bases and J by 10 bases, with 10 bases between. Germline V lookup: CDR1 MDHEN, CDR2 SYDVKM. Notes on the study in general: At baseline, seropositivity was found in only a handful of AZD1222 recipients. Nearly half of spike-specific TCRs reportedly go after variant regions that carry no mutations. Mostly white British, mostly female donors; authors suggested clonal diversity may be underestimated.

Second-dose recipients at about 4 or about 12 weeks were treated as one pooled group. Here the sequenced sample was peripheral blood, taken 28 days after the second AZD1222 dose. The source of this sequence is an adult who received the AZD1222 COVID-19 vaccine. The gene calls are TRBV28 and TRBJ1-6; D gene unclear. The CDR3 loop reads CASRQADSPLHF. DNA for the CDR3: TGTGCCAGCAGGCAGGCTGACTCACCCCTCCACTTT.